Shown below are 24 T cell receptor beta chains from a single sample sequenced in a study of identical twins. TCRdb recomputed calls from the 5' RACE reads with MiXCR, one row per CDR3 protein. The sample shows about 570,000 distinct CDR3 sequences, 7.5% to 10% of them seen only once. The same data also contributed to another study, on yellow fever vaccine responses in identical twins.

Sequencing was done on a sample of PBMCs. These receptors all stem from a young woman in good health.

This chain joins TRBV27 and TRBJ2-1, with 7 bases matching TRBD2. Germline V lookup: CDR1 MNHEY, CDR2 SMNVEV (reference sequence). The ends lost 4 bases at V and 7 bases at J; junction bases unmatched: 10. The CDR3 has 15 amino acids. CDR3 nucleotides: TGTGCCAGCAGTTACCAAGCAGGACTAGTGAATGAGCAGTTCTTC. Translating gives CASSYQAGLVNEQFF.

This clonotype occurred a few times. The chain recombines TRBV7-9 with TRBJ2-1; a possible D gene is TRBD2 (6 bases). The V end was cut by 2 bases, the J end by 5 bases, with 10 bases between. The CDR3 consists of 14 residues. Germline assignment: CDR1 SEHNR and CDR2 FQNEAQ (reference sequence). The CDR3: CASSLSGANNEQFF. The DNA for the CDR3 is TGTGCCAGCAGCTTATCGGGAGCAAACAATGAGCAGTTCTTC.

The chain links TRBV5-4 to TRBJ2-1; D remains ambiguous. The germline gives CDR1 SGHNT, CDR2 YYREEE (reference sequence). This CDR3 contains 13 residues. The V end was cut by 4 bases, the J end by 5 bases, with 10 bases between. CDR3 bases: TGTGCCAGCAGCCTAACGACCGACAATGAGCAGTTCTTC. It yields the protein CASSLTTDNEQFF.

This clonotype appeared many times. The rearrangement joins TRBV27 to TRBJ2-7, with 7 bases lining up with TRBD1. After removal of 2 bases from V and 3 bases from J, the junction contained 13 bases not matched to a gene. The CDR3 is made up of 17 amino acids. Germline V gene sequence: CDR1 MNHEY, CDR2 SMNVEV (reference sequence). The CDR3 loop reads CASSLKGTVLGDYEQYF. For the CDR3, the DNA is TGTGCCAGCAGTTTAAAAGGGACAGTACTCGGGGACTACGAGCAGTACTTC.

This clonotype was seen many times. The chain uses TRBV27 and TRBJ2-1; D not certain. This CDR3 comprises 13 residues. Germline-derived CDR1 and CDR2 are MNHEY and SMNVEV (reference sequence). V shed 6 bases and J shed 7 bases, with 13 bases lying between them. CDR3 loop: CASSKDPTNEQFF. CDR3 sequence (DNA): TGTGCCAGCAGCAAGGACCCTACGAATGAGCAGTTCTTC.

The CDR3 loop is CSARDLGQLNQPQHF. As DNA, the CDR3 is TGCAGTGCTAGAGACCTTGGACAGTTGAATCAGCCCCAGCATTTT. The chain carries TRBV20-1 and TRBJ1-5; D perhaps matches TRBD1 (6 bases). The V end lost 0 bases, the J end lost 4 bases, and 13 bases lay between the germline ends. CDR1 and CDR2 from the germline V gene are DFQATT and SNEGSKA (reference sequence). This CDR3 spans 15 amino acids.

There are a few counts of this clonotype. V and J are TRBV4-3 and TRBJ2-1, with 9 bases aligning to TRBD2. Germline loops: CDR1 LGHNA, CDR2 YSLEER. The CDR3 runs 19 residues. With V trimmed by 0 bases and J by 4 bases, 13 bases remained unmatched. This CDR3 reads CASSQDFGSGRVRYNEQFF. In nucleotides, the CDR3 is TGCGCCAGCAGCCAAGATTTCGGTAGCGGGAGAGTTAGATACAATGAGCAGTTCTTC.

This clonotype was counted many times. This chain joins TRBV12-3 or TRBV12-4 and TRBJ2-1; no firm D call. The CDR3 spans 14 residues. V lost 3 bases to trimming and J lost 8 bases, with 14 bases between them. The CDR3 is CASSFSIVRDEQFF. The CDR3 coding sequence is TGTGCCAGCAGTTTTTCGATCGTAAGGGATGAGCAGTTCTTC.

This clonotype has a count of ten or more. V usage is TRBV28 and J usage is TRBJ1-2; 7 nucleotides align to TRBD1. CDR3 size: 15 residues. Per germline, CDR1 MDHEN and CDR2 SYDVKM. V lost 6 bases to trimming and J lost 6 bases; unmatched junction nucleotides: 13. In DNA, the CDR3 is TGTGCCAGCAGGGTGACCGGGACAGACTCTAATGGCTACACCTTC. Protein: CASRVTGTDSNGYTF.

V gene TRBV2 combines with J gene TRBJ1-6; possible D gene TRBD1, 5 bases. Per germline, CDR1 SNHLY and CDR2 FYNNEI. The germline V and J ends were trimmed by 7 bases and 6 bases, with 13 bases remaining between them. This CDR3 comprises 14 residues. The CDR3 DNA follows: TGTGCCAGCACCCCGGAGAGGGGTAATTCACCCCTCCACTTT. Its protein product is CASTPERGNSPLHF.

The chain uses TRBV4-2 and TRBJ2-7, with D possibly being TRBD2 (6 bases). Trimming left V 4 bases short and J 2 bases short, with 27 bases between. The germline V gene encodes CDR1 LGHNA and CDR2 YNFKEQ. This CDR3 spans 19 amino acids. For the CDR3, the DNA is TGTGCCAGCAGCCTCTCGTCCAAAGCCACCGGGACTCGCCCCTACGAGCAGTACTTC. This encodes CASSLSSKATGTRPYEQYF.

The chain has TRBV6-1 and TRBJ2-2; 11 bases match TRBD1. The V gene's germline CDR1 is MNHNS and CDR2 SASEGT. The CDR3 extends over 15 amino acids. Unmatched junction bases numbered 6, after V lost 7 bases and J lost 5 bases. The DNA for the CDR3 is TGTGCCAGCAAATGGGACAGGGGGTTTACCGGGGAGCTGTTTTTT. The encoded protein is CASKWDRGFTGELFF.

This chain connects TRBV6-1 to TRBJ1-6; D ambiguous. Germline V CDR1 and CDR2: MNHNS, SASEGT. Trimming took 4 bases from V and 9 from J, leaving 13 bases between them. CDR3 length equals 14 residues. As DNA, the CDR3 is TGTGCCAGCAGTGCTTCACCGGGTATTTCACCCCTCCACTTT. Translation gives CASSASPGISPLHF.

This clonotype was seen a handful of times. This chain links TRBV6-5 with TRBJ1-5, with D unresolved. This CDR3 spans 14 amino acids. CDR1 MNHEY and CDR2 SVGAGI come from the germline V gene. V was shortened by 2 bases and J by 7 bases, with 12 bases between the two germline ends. CDR3 sequence (DNA): TGTGCCAGCAGTTACCGCAAGGTTGGGCAGCCCCAGCATTTT. This translates into CASSYRKVGQPQHF.

This clonotype was seen only a few times. The chain joins TRBV6-5 to TRBJ2-3, with TRBD1 identical over 7 bases. This CDR3 is built from 11 residues. The trim removed 6 bases at V and 7 bases at J, leaving 1 base unmatched. Germline V gives CDR1 MNHEY, CDR2 SVGAGI. This CDR3 reads CASRTGNTQYF. The DNA of the CDR3 is TGTGCCAGCAGGACAGGGAATACGCAGTATTTT.

The chain is built from TRBV12-3 or TRBV12-4 and TRBJ2-7; tentatively, D is TRBD1 (6 bases). The CDR3 totals 18 residues. Trimming stripped 6 bases from V and 2 bases from J, with 26 bases between. The CDR3 loop is CASSYSGPPGHQAYEQYF. DNA for the CDR3: TGTGCCAGCAGCTATTCAGGTCCGCCGGGACACCAAGCCTACGAGCAGTACTTC.

The V call is TRBV4-2, the J call TRBJ2-3; perhaps TRBD2 as D (6 bases). V was cut by 5 bases and J by 6 bases, with 15 bases left in between. There are 14 residues in the CDR3. CDR1 is LGHNA, CDR2 YNFKEQ, per germline. CDR3 sequence reads: CASSADWGTDTQYF. The CDR3 region has the DNA TGTGCCAGCAGCGCGGATTGGGGGACTGATACGCAGTATTTT.

This clonotype was seen more than once but under ten times. The V call is TRBV7-3, the J call TRBJ2-5; D may be TRBD1 (5 bases). The CDR3 has 13 residues. V shed 2 bases and J shed 7 bases, with 11 bases lying between them. CDR1 and CDR2 (germline): SGHTA, FQGTGA. In DNA form, the CDR3 reads TGTGCCAGCAGCTTACCCGGCAGGGCGACCCAGTACTTC. It translates to CASSLPGRATQYF.

The rearrangement joins TRBV6-1 to TRBJ1-6, with D possibly being TRBD1 (6 bases). This CDR3 region has 16 residues. Per germline, CDR1 MNHNS and CDR2 SASEGT. Between the trimmed V and J ends, which lost 6 bases and 0 bases, there was a span of 12 bases. The CDR3 nucleotides are TGTGCCAGCAGGAACGACAGGAGCTCCTATAATTCACCCCTCCACTTT. It yields the protein CASRNDRSSYNSPLHF.

The V and J genes are TRBV5-1 and TRBJ2-1; D gene unclear. CDR1 SGHRS and CDR2 YFSETQ come from the germline V gene. The V end lost 1 base, the J end lost 0 bases, and 11 bases lay between the germline ends. The CDR3 covers 16 residues. CDR3: CASSLLTGSSYNEQFF. The CDR3 DNA is TGCGCCAGCAGCTTGTTGACGGGTAGCTCCTACAATGAGCAGTTCTTC.

This clonotype was detected ten times or more. The V gene is TRBV12-3 or TRBV12-4, the J gene TRBJ2-3; tentative D call: TRBD1 (6 bases). The CDR3 totals 16 residues. With 3 bases removed from V and 2 bases from J, the gap between germline ends came to 15 bases. CDR3 in DNA: TGTGCCAGCAGTTTTGGGGGCACTTCAATCACAGATACGCAGTATTTT. Its translation: CASSFGGTSITDTQYF.

The CDR3 bases are TGTGCCATTGGGACACAGGGGGCTATTGAGCAGTTCTTC. It encodes CAIGTQGAIEQFF. The chain employs TRBV12-3 or TRBV12-4 and TRBJ2-1, with 9 bases lining up with TRBD1. The CDR3 runs 13 residues. V was clipped by 10 bases and J by 9 bases; unmatched bases: 10.

This rearrangement joins TRBV5-1 to TRBJ1-1; the D gene is possibly TRBD1 (6 bases). The V end was cut by 8 bases, the J end by 4 bases, with 18 bases between. CDR3 length: 14 amino acids. In germline, CDR1 is SGHRS, CDR2 YFSETQ. This CDR3 reads CASNPGQFGTEAFF. The CDR3 region has the DNA TGCGCCAGTAACCCCGGACAGTTCGGCACTGAAGCTTTCTTT.

At least ten counts were recorded for this clonotype. The chain links TRBV5-1 to TRBJ2-7; D not resolved. The CDR3 sequence is 13 residues long. V was pared by 4 bases and J by 3 bases, with 11 bases between. CDR1 and CDR2 (germline): SGHRS, YFSETQ. In DNA, the CDR3 is TGCGCCAGCAGCGAGAGCCTCCTCTACGAGCAGTACTTC. The encoded protein is CASSESLLYEQYF.